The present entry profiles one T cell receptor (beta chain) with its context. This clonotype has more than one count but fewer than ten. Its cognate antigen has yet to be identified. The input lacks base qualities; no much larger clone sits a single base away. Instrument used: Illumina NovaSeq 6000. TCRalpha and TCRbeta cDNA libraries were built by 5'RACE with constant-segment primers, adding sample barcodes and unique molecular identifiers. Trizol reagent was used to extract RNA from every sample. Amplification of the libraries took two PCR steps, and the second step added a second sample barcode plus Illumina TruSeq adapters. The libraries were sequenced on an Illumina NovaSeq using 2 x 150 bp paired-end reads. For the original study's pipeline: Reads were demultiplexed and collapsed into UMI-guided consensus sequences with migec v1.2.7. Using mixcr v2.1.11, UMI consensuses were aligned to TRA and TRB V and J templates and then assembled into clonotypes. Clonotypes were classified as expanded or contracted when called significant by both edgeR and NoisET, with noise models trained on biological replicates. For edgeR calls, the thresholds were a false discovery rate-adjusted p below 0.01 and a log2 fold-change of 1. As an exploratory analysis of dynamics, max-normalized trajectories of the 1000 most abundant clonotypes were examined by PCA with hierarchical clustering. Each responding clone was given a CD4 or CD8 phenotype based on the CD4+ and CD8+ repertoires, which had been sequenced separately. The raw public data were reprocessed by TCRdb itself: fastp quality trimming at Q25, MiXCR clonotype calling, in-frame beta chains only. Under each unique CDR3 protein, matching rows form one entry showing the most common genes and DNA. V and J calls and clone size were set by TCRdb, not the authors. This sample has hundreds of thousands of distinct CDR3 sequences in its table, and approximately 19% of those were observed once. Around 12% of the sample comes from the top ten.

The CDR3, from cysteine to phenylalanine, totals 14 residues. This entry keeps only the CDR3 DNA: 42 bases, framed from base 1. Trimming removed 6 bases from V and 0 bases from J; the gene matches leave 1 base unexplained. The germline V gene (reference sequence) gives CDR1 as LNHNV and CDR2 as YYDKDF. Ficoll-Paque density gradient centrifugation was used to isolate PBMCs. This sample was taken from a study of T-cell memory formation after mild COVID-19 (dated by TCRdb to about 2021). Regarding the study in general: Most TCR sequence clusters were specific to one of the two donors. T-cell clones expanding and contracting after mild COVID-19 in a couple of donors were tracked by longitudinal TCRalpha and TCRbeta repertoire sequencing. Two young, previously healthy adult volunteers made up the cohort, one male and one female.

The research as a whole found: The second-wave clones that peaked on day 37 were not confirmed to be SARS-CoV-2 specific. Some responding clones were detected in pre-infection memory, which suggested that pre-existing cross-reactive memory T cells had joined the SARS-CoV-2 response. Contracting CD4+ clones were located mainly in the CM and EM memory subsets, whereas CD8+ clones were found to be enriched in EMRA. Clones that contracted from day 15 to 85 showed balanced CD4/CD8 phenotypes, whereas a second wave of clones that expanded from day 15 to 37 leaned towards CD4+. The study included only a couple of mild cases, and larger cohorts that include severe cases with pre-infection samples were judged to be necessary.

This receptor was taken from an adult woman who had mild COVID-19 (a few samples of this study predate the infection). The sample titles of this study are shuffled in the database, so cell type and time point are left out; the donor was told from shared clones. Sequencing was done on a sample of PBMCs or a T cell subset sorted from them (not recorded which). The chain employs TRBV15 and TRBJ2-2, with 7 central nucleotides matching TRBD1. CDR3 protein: CATRQGPNTGELFF. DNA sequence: TGTGCCACCAGACAGGGGCCGAACACCGGGGAGCTGTTTTTT. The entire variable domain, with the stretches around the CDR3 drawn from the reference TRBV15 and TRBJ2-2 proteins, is DAMVIQNPRYQVTQFGKPVTLSCSQTLNHNVMYWYQQKSSQAPKLLFHYYDKDFNNEADTPDNFQSRRPNTSFCFLDIRSPGLGDTAMYLCATRQGPNTGELFFGEGSRLTVL.